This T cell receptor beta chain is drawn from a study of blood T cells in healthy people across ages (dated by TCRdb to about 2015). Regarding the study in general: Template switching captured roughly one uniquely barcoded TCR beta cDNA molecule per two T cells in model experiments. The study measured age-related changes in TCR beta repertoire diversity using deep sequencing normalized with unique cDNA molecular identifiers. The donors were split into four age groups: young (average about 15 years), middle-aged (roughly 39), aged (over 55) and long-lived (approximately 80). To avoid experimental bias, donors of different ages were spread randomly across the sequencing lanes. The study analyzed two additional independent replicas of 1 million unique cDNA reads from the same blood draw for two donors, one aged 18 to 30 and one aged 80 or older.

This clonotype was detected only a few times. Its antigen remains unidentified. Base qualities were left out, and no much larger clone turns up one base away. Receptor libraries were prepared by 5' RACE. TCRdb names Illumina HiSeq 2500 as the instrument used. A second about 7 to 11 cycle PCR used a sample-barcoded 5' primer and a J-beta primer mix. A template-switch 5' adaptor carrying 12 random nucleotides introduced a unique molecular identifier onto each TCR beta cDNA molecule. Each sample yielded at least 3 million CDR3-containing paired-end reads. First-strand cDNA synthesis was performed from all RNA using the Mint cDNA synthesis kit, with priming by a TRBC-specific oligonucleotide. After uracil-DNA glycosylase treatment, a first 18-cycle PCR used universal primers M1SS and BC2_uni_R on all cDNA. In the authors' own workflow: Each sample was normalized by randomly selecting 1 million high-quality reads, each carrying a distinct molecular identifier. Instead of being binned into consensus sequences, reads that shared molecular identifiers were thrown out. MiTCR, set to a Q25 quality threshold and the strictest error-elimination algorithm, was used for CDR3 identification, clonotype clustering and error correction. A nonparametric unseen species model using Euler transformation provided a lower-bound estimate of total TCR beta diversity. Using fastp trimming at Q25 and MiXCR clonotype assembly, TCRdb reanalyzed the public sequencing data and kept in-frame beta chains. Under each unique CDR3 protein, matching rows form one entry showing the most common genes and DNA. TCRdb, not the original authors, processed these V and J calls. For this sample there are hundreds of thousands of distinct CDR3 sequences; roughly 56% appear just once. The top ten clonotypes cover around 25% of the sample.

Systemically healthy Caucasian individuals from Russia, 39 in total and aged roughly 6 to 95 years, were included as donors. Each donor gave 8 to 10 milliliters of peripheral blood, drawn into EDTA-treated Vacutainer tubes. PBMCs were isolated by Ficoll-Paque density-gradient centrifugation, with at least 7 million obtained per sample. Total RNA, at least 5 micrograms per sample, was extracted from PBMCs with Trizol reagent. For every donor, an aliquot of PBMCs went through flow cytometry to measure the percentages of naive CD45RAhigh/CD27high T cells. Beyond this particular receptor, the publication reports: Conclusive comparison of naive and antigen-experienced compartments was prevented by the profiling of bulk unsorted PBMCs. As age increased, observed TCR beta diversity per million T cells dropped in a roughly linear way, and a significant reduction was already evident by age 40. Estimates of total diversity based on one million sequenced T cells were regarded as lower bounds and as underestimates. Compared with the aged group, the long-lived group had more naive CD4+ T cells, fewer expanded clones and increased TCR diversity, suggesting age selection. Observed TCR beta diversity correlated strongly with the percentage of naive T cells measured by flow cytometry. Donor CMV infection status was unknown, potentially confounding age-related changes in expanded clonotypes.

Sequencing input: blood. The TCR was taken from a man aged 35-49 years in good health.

The nucleotide sequence is given as TGTGCCAGCAGCTTAGGGGAGAGGGGATCCTACAATGAGCAGTTCTTC. It is translated as CASSLGERGSYNEQFF. The chain was built from TRBV7-6 and TRBJ2-1; the D assignment is uncertain and may be TRBD1 or TRBD2, with 5 bases supporting each. Via the germline V gene, CDR1 is SGHVS and CDR2 FNYEAQ. From its cysteine to its phenylalanine, the CDR3 spans 16 amino acids. Of the read, only the CDR3 DNA is kept; its 48 bases are in frame from base 1. The V end loses 1 base and the J end loses 1 base, and a stretch of 11 bases separates them.